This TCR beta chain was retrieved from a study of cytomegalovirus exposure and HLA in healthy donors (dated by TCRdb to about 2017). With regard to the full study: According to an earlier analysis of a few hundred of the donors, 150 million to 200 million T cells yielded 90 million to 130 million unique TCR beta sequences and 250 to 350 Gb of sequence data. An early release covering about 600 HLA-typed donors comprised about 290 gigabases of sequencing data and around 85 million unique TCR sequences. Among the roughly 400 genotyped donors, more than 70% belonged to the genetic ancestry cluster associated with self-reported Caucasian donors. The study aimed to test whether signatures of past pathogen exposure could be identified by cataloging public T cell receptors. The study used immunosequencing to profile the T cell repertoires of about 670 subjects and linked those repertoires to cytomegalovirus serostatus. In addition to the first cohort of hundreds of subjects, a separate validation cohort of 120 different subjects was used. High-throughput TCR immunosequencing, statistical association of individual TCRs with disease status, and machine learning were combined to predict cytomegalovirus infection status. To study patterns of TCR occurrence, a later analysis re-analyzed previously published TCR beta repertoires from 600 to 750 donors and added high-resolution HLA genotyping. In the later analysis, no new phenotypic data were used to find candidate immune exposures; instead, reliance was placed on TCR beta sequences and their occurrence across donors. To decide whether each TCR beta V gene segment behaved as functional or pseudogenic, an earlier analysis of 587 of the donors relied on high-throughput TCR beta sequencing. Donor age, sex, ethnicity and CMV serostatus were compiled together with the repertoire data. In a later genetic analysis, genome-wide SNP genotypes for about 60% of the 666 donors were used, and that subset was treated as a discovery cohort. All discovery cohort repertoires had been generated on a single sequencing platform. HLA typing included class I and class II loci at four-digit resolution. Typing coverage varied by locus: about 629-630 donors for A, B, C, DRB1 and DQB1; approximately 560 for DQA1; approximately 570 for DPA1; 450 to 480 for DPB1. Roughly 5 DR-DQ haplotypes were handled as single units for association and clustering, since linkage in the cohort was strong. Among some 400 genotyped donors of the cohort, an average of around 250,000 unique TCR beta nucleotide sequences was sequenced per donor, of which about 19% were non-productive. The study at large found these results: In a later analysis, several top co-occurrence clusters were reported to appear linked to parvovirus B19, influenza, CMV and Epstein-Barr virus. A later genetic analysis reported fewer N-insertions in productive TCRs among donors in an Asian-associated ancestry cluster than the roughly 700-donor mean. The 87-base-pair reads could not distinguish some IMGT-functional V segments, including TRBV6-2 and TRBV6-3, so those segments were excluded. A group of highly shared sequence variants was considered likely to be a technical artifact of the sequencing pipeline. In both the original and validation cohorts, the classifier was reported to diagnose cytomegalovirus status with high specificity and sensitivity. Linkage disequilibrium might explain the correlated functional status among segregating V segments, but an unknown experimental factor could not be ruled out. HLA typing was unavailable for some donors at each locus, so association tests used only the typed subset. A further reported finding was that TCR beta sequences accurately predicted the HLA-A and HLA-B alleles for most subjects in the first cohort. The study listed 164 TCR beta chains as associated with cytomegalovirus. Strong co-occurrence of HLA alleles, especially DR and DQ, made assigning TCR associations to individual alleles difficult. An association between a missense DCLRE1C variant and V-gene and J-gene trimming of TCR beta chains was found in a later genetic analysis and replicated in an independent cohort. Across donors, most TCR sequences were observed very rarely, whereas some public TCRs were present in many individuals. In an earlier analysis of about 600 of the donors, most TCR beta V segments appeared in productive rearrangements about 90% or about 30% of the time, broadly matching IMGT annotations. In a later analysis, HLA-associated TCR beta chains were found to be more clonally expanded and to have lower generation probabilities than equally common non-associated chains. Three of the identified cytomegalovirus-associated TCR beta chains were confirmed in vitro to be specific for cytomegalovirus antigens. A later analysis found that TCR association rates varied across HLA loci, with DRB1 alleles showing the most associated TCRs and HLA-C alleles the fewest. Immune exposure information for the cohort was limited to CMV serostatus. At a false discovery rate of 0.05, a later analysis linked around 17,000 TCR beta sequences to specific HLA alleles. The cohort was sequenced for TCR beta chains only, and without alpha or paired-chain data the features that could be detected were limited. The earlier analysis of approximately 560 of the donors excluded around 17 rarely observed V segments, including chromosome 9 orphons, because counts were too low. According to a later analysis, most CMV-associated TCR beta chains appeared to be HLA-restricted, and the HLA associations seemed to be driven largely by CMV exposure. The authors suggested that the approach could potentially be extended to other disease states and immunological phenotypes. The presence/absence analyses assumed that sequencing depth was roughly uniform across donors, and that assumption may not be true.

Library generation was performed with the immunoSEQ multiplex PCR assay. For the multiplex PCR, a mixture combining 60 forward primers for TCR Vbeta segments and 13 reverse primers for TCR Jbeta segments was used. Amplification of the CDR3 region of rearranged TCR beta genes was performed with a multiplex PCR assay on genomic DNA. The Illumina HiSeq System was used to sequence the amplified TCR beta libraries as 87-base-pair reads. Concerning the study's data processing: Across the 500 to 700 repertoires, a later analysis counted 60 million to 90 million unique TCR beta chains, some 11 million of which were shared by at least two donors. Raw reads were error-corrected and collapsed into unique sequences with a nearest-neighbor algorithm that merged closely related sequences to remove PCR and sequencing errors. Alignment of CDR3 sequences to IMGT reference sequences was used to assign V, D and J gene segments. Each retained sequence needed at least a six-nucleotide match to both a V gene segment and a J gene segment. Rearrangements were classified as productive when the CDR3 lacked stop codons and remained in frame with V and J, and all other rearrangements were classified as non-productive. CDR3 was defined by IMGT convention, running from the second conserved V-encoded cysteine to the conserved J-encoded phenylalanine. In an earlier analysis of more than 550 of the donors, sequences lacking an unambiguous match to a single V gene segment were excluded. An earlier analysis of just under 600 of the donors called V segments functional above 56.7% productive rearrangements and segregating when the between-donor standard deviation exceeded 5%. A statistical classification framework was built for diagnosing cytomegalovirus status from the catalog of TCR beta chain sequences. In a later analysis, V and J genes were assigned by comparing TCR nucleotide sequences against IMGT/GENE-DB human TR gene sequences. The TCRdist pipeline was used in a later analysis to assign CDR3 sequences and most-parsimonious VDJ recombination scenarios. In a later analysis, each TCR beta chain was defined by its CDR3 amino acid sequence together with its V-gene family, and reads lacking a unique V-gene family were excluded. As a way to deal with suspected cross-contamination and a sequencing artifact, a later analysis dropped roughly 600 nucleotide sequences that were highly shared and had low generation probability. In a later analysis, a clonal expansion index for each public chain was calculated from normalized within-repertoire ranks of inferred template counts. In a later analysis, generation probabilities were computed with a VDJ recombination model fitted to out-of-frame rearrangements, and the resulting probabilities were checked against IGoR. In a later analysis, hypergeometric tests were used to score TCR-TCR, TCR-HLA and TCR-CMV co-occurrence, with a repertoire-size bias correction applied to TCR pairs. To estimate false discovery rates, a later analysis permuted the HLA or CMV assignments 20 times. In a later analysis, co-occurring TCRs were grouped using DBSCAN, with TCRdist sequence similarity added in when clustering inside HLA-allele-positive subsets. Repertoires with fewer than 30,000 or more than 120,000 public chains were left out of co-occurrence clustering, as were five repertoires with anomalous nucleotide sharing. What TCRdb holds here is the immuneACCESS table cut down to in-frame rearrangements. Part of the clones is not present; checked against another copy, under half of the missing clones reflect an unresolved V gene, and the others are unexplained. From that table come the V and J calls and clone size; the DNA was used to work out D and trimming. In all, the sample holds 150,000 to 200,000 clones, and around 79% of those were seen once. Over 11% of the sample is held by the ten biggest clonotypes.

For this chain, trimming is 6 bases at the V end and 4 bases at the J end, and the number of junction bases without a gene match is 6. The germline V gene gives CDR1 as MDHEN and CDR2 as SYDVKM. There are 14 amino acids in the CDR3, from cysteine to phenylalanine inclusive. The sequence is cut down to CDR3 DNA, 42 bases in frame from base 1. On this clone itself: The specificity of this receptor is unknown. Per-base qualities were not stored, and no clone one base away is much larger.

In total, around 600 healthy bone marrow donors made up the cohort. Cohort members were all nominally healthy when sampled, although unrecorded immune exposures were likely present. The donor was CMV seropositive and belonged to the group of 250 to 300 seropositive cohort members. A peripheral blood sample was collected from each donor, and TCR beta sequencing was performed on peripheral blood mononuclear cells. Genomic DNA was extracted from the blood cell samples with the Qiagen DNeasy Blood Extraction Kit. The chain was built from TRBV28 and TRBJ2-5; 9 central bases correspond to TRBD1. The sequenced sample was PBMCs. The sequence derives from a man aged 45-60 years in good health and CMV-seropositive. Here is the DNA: TGTGCCAGCAGACAGGACAGGGGAGGAGAGACCCAGTACTTC. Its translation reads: CASRQDRGGETQYF.